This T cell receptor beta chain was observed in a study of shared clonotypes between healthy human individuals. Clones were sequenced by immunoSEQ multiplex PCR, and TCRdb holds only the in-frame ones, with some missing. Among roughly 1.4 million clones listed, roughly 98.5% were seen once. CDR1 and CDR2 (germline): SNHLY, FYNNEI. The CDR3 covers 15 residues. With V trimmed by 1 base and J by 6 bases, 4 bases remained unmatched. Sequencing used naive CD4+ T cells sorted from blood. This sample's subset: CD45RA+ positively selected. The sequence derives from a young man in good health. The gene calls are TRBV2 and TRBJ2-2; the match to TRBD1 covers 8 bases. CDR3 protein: CASSEGDRIAGELFF. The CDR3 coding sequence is TGTGCCAGCAGTGAAGGGGACAGGATAGCCGGGGAGCTGTTTTTT. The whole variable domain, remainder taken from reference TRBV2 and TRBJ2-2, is EPEVTQTPSHQVTQMGQEVILRCVPISNHLYFYWYRQILGQKVEFLVSFYNNEISEKSEIFDDQFSVERPDGSNFTLKIRSTKLEDSAMYFCASSEGDRIAGELFFGEGSRLTVL.